This TCR beta chain stems from a study of blood T cells in healthy people across ages. The authors ran a second PCR of about 7 to 11 cycles using a sample-barcoded 5' primer and a J-beta primer mix. From the 5' RACE reads, TCRdb called clonotypes with MiXCR, one entry per CDR3 protein. The table shows 850,000 to 1,300,000 distinct CDR3 sequences, with 40% to 50% occurring only once. This clonotype has just a few counts. This CDR3 is built from 14 residues. Per the germline V gene, CDR1 is MNHEY and CDR2 is SMNVEV (reference sequence). V was clipped by 0 bases and J by 0 bases, with 6 bases between them.

The V gene is TRBV27, the J gene TRBJ2-7; D unclear. The sequence was obtained from a woman aged 60-75 years in good health. Sequenced material: blood. CDR3 in amino acids: CASSLSYGSYEQYF. DNA for the CDR3: TGTGCCAGCAGTTTATCGTACGGCTCCTACGAGCAGTACTTC.